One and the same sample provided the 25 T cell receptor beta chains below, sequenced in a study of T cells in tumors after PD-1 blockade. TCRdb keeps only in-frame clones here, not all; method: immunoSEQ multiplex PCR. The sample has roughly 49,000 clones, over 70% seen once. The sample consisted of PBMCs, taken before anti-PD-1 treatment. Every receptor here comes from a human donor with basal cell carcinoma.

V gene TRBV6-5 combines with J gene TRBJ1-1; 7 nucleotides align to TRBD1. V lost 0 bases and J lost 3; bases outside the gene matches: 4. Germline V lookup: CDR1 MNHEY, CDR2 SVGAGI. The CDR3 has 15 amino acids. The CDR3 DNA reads TGTGCCAGCAGTTACTCACAGGGGAGGGACACTGAAGCTTTCTTT. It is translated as CASSYSQGRDTEAFF.

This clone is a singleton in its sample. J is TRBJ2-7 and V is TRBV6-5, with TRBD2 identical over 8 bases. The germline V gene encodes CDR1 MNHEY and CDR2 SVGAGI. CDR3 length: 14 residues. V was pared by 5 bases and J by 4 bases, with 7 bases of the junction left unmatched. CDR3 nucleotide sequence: TGTGCCAGCAGTCCAGCGGGGGTAGGGTACGAGCAGTACTTC. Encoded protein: CASSPAGVGYEQYF.

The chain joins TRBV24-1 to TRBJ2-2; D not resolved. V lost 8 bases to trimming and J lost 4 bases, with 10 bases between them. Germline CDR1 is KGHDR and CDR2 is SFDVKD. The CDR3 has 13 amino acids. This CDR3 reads CATMAGVTGELFF. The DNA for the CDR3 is TGTGCCACCATGGCAGGCGTCACCGGGGAGCTGTTTTTT.

The CDR3 reads CASSTVYFPTYEQYF. CDR3 nucleotide sequence: TGTGCCAGTAGTACAGTCTACTTCCCGACCTACGAGCAGTACTTC. This rearrangement joins TRBV19 to TRBJ2-7; D gene ambiguous. Between the trimmed V and J ends, which lost 4 bases and 2 bases, there was a span of 15 bases. Germline assignment: CDR1 LNHDA and CDR2 SQIVND (reference sequence). This CDR3 region has 15 residues. The entire variable domain, with the rest obtained from reference TRBV19 and TRBJ2-7, is as follows: DGGITQSPKYLFRKEGQNVTLSCEQNLNHDAMYWYRQDPGQGLRLIYYSQIVNDFQKGDIAEGYSVSREKKESFPLTVTSAQKNPTAFYLCASSTVYFPTYEQYFGPGTRLTVT.

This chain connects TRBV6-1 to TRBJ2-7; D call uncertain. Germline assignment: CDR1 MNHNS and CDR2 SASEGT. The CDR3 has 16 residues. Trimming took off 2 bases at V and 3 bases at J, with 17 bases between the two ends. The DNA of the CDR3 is TGTGCCAGCAGTGAACTTGGAAAGGGAAGTGGCTACGAGCAGTACTTC. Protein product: CASSELGKGSGYEQYF.

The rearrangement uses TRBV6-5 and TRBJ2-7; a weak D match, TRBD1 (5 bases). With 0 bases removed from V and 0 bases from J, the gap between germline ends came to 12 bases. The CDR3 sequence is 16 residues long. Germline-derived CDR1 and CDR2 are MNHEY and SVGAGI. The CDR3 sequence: CASSYSTAGLSYEQYF. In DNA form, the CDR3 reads TGTGCCAGCAGTTACTCGACAGCCGGGCTCTCCTACGAGCAGTACTTC.

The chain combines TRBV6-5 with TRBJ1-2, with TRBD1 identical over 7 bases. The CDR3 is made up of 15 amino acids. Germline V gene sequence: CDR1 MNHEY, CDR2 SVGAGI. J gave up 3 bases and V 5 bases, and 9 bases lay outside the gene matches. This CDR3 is CASSKQGRYDYGYTF. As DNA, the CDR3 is TGTGCCAGCAGTAAACAGGGGAGGTATGACTATGGCTACACCTTC.

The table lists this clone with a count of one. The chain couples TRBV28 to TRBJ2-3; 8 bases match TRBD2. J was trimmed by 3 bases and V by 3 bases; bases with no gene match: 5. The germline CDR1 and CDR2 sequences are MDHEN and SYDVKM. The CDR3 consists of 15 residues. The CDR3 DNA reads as TGTGCCAGCAGTTTGGGGCGGGGGGAGACAGATACGCAGTATTTT. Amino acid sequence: CASSLGRGETDTQYF.

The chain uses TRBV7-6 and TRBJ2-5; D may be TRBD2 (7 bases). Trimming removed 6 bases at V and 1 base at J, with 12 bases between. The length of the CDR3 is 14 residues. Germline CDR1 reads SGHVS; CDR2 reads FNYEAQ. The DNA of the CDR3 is TGTGCCAGCAGAAGCGGGACACCCCAAGAGACCCAGTACTTC. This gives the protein CASRSGTPQETQYF. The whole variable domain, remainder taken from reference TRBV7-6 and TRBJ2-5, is GAGVSQSPRYKVTKRGQDVALRCDPISGHVSLYWYRQALGQGPEFLTYFNYEAQQDKSGLPNDRFSAERPEGSISTLTIQRTEQRDSAMYRCASRSGTPQETQYFGPGTRLLVL.

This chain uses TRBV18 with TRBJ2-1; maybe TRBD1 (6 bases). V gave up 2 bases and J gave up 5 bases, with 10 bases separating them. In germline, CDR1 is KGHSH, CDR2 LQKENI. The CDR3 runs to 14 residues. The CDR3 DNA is TGTGCCAGCTCACCAGGACAGCGGAACAATGAGCAGTTCTTC. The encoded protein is CASSPGQRNNEQFF.

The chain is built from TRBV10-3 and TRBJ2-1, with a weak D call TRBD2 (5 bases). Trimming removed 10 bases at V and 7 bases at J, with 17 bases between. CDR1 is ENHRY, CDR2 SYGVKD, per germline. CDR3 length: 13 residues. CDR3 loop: CASSPHLANEQFF. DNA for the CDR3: TGTGCCAGCAGCCCCCATCTAGCAAATGAGCAGTTCTTC.

The CDR3 protein is CASSRTGYNYGYTF. The DNA for the CDR3 is TGTGCCAGCAGCCGGACAGGGTATAACTATGGCTACACCTTC. The V and J genes are TRBV6-2 or TRBV6-3 and TRBJ1-2; 8 bases align to TRBD1. With 6 bases clipped from V and 1 base from J, the junction kept 4 bases outside the gene matches. The CDR3 spans 14 residues. Germline lookup yields CDR1 MNHEY and CDR2 SVGEGT.

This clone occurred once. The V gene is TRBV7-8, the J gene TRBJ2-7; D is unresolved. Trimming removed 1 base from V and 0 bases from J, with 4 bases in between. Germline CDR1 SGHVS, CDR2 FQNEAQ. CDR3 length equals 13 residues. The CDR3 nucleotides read TGTGCCAGCAGCTTAGTGCCCTCCTACGAGCAGTACTTC. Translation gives CASSLVPSYEQYF.

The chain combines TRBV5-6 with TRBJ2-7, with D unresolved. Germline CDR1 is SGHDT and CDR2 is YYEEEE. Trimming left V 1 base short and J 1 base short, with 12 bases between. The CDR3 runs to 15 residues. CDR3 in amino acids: CASSLPKLGSYEQYF. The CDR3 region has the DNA TGTGCCAGCAGCTTGCCCAAGCTGGGATCCTACGAGCAGTACTTC.

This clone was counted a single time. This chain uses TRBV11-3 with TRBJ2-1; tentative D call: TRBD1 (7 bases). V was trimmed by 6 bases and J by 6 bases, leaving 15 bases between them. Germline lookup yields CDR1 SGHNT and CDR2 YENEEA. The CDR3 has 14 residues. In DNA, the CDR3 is TGTGCCAGCAGTCTAAGACAGGGACTCAATGAGCAGTTCTTC. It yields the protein CASSLRQGLNEQFF.

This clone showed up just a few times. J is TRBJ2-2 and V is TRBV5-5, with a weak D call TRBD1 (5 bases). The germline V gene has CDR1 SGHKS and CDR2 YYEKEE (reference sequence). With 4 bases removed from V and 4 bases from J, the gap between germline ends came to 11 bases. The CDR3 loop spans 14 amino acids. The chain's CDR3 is CASSGDRGTGELFF. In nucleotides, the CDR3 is TGTGCCAGCAGCGGGGATAGGGGCACCGGGGAGCTGTTTTTT. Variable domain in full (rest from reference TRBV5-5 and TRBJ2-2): DAGVTQSPTHLIKTRGQQVTLRCSPISGHKSVSWYQQVLGQGPQFIFQYYEKEERGRGNFPDRFSARQFPNYSSELNVNALLLGDSALYLCASSGDRGTGELFFGEGSRLTVL.

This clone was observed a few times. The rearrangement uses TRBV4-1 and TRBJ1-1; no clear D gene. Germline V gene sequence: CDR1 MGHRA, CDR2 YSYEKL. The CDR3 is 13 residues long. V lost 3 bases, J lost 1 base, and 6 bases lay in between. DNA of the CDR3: TGCGCCAGCAGCCAGCCAGGGAACACTGAAGCTTTCTTT. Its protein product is CASSQPGNTEAFF.

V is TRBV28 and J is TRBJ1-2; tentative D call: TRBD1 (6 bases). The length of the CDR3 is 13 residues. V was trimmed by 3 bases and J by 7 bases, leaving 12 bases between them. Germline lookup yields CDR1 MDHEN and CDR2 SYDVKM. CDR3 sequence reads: CASSFMQGLGYTF. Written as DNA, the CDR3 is TGTGCCAGCAGTTTTATGCAGGGGCTTGGCTACACCTTC.

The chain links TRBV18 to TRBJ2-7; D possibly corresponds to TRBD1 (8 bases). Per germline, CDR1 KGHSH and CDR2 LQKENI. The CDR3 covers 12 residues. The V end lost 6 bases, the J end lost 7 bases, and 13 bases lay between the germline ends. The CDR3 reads CASSSQGGEQYF. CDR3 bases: TGTGCCAGCTCGTCACAGGGGGGGGAGCAGTACTTC.

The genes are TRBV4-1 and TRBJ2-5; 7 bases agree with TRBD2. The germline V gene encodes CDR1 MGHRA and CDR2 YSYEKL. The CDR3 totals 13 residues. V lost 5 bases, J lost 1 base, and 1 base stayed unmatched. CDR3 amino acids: CASSGGVQETQYF. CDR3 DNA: TGCGCCAGCAGCGGGGGGGTCCAAGAGACCCAGTACTTC.

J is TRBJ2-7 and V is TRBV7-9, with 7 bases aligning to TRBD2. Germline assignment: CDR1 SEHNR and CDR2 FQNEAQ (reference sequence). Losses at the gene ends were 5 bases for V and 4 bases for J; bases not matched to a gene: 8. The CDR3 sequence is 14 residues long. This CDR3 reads CASSPGTSVYEQYF. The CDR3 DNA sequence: TGTGCCAGCAGCCCCGGCACTAGCGTTTACGAGCAGTACTTC.

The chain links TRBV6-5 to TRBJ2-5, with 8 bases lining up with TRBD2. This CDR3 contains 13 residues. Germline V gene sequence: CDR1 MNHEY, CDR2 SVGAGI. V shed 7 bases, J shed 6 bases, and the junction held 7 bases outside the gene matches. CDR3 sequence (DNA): TGTGCCAGCACCATCGGGGGGGAAAAGACCCAGTACTTC. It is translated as CASTIGGEKTQYF.

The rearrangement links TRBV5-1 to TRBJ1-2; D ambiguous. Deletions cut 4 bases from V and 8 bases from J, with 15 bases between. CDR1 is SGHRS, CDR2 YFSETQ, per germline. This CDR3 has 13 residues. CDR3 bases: TGCGCCAGCAGCGTAGGTCCCTCCCGGGGCTACACCTTC. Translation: CASSVGPSRGYTF.

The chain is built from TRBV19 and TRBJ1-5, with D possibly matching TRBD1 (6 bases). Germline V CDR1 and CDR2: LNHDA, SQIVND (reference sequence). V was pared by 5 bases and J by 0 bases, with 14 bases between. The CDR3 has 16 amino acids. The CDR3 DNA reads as TGTGCCAGTAGTTCTCGGACAGCATATAGCAATCAGCCCCAGCATTTT. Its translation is CASSSRTAYSNQPQHF.

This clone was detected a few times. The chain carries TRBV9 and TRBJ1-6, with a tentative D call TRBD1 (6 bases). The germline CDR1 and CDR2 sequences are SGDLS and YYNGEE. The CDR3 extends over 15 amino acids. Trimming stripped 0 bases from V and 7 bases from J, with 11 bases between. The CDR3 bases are TGTGCCAGCAGCGTAGAAGCAGGGGTCAATTCACCCCTCCACTTT. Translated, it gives CASSVEAGVNSPLHF.